The clone carrying this T cell receptor beta chain has just a few counts. Repertoires were generated with immunoSEQ multiplex PCR, while TCRdb's copy carries only in-frame clones and drops some. The sample consists of several thousand clones, 82% of them appearing once. This sample is part of a study of hypomethylating agent response in myelodysplastic syndrome. The CDR3 runs to 13 residues. CDR1 is SGHTA, CDR2 FQGTGA, per germline. The V and J ends lost 1 base and 5 bases respectively, with 9 bases between them. The J gene is TRBJ2-7, the V gene TRBV7-3; a weak D match, TRBD1 (6 bases). The receptor comes from a human donor with myelodysplastic syndrome. Specimen: bone marrow, collected before or after starting hypomethylating agent treatment for myelodysplastic syndrome (not recorded which). The CDR3 is CASSLKSGDEQYF. The CDR3 bases are TGTGCCAGCAGCTTAAAATCAGGGGACGAGCAGTACTTC.